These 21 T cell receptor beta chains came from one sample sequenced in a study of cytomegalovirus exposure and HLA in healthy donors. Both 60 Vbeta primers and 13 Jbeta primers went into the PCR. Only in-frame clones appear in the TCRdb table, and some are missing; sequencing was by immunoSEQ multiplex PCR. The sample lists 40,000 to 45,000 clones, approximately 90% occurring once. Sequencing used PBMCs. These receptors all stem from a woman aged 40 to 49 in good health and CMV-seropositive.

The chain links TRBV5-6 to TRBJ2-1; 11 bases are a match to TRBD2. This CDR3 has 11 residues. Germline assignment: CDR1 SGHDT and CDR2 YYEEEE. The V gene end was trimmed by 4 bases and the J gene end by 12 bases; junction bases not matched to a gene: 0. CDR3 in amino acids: CASSLAGGQFF. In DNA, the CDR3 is TGTGCCAGCAGCCTAGCGGGAGGGCAGTTCTTC.

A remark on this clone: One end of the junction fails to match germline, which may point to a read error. For the CDR3, the DNA is TGTGCCAGCAGCTCCCCCGGGGGACCAACCGACTTC. Its protein is CASSSPGGPTDF. The gene calls are TRBV5-4 and TRBJ2-5, with a weak D call TRBD2 (6 bases). The germline V gene has CDR1 SGHNT and CDR2 YYREEE (reference sequence). This CDR3 has 12 residues.

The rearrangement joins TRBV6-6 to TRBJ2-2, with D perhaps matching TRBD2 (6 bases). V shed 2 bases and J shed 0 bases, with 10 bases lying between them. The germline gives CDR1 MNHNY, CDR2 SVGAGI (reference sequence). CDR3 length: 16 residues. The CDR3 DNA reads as TGTGCCAGCAGTTACGGGTCTAGCGCGAACACCGGGGAGCTGTTTTTT. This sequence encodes CASSYGSSANTGELFF.

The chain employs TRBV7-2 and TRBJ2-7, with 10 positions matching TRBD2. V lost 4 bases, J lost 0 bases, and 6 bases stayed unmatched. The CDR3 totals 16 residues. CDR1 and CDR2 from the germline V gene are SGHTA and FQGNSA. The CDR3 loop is CASSSGLAFSSYEQYF. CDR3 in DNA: TGTGCCAGCAGCTCGGGACTAGCGTTTAGCTCCTACGAGCAGTACTTC.

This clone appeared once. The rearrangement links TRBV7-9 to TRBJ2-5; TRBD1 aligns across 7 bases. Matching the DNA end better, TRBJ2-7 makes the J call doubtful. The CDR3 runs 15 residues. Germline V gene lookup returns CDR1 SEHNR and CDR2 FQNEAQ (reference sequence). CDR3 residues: CASSFGTEVSYEQYF. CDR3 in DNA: TGTGCCAGCAGCTTTGGGACAGAGGTTTCCTACGAGCAGTACTTC.

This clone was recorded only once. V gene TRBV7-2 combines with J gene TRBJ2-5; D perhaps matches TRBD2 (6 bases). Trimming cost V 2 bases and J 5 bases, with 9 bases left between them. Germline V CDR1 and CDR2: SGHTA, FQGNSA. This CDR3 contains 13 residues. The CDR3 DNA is TGTGCCAGCAGCTTACTAGCGCGGGAGACCCAGTACTTC. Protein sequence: CASSLLARETQYF. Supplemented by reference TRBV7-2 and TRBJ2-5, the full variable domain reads GAGVSQSPSNKVTEKGKDVELRCDPISGHTALYWYRQSLGQGLEFLIYFQGNSAPDKSGLPSDRFSAERTGGSVSTLTIQRTQQEDSAVYLCASSLLARETQYFGPGTRLLVL.

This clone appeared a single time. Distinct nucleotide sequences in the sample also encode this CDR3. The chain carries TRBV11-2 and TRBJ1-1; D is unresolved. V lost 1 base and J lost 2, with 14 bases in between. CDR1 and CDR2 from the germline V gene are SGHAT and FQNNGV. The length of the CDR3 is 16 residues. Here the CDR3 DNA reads TGTGCCAGCAGCTTAGTATGGGGAGCAGGAAACACTGAAGCTTTCTTT. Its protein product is CASSLVWGAGNTEAFF.

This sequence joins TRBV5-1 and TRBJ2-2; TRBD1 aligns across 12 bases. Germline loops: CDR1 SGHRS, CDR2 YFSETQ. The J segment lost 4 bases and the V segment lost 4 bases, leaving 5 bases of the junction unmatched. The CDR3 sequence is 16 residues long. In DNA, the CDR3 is TGCGCCAGCAGCCCCGGGACAGGGGGCCCCACCGGGGAGCTGTTTTTT. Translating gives CASSPGTGGPTGELFF.

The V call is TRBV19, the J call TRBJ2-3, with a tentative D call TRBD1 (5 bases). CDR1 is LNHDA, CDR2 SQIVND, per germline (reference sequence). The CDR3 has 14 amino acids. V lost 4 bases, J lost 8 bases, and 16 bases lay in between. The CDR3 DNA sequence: TGTGCCAGTAGTACCAGACAGACCTTTGTTACGCAGTATTTT. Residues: CASSTRQTFVTQYF. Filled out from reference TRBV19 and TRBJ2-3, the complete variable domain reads DGGITQSPKYLFRKEGQNVTLSCEQNLNHDAMYWYRQDPGQGLRLIYYSQIVNDFQKGDIAEGYSVSREKKESFPLTVTSAQKNPTAFYLCASSTRQTFVTQYFGPGTRLTVL.

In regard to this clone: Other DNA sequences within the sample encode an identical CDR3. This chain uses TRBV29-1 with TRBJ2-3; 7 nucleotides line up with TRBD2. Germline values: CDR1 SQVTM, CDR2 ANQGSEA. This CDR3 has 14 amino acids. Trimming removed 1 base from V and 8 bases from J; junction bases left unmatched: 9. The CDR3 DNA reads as TGCAGCGTTGAAGCCCAGGGCGGGGGAGGTACGCAGTATTTT. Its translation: CSVEAQGGGGTQYF.

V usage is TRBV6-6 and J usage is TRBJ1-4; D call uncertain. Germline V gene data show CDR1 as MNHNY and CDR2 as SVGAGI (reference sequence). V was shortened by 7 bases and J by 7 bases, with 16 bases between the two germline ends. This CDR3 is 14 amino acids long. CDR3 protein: CASKQREGFEKLFF. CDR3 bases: TGTGCCAGCAAACAGAGGGAAGGGTTTGAAAAACTGTTTTTT.

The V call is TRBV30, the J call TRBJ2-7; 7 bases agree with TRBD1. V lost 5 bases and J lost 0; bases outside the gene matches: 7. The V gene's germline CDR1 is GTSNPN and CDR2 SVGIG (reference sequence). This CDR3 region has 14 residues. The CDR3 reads CAWEKQGSSYEQYF. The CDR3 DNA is TGTGCCTGGGAGAAACAGGGGAGCTCCTACGAGCAGTACTTC.

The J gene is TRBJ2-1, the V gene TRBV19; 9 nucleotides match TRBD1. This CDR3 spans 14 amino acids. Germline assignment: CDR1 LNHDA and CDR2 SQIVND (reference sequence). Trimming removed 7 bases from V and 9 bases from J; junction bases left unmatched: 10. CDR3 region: CASTAGQGVFEQFF. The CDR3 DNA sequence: TGTGCCAGTACGGCGGGACAGGGTGTATTTGAGCAGTTCTTC.

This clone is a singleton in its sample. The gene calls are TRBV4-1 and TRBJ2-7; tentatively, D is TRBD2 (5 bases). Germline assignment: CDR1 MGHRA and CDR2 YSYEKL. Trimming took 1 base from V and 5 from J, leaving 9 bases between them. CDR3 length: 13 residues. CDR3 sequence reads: CASSQVGVDEQYF. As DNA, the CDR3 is TGCGCCAGCAGCCAAGTGGGAGTGGACGAGCAGTACTTC.

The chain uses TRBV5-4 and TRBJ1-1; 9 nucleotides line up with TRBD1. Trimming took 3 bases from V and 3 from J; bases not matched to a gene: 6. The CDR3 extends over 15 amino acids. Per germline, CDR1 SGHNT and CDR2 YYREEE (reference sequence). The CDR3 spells CASSSGQGRDTEAFF. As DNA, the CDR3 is TGTGCCAGCAGCTCGGGACAGGGTAGGGACACTGAAGCTTTCTTT.

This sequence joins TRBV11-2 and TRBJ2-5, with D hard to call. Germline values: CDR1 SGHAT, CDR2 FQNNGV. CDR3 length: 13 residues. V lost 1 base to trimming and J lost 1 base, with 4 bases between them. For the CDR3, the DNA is TGTGCCAGCAGCTTAGGGGCCCAAGAGACCCAGTACTTC. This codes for CASSLGAQETQYF.

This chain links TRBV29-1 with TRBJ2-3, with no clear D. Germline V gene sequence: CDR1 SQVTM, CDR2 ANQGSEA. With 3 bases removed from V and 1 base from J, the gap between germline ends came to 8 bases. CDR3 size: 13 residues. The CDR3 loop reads CSVDLQGTDTQYF. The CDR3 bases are TGCAGCGTTGATCTCCAGGGCACAGATACGCAGTATTTT.

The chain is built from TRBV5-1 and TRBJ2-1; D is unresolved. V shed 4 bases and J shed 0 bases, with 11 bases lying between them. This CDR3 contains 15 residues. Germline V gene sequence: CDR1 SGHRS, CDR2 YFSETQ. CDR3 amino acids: CASSPEGGSYNEQFF. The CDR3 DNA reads TGCGCCAGCAGCCCGGAAGGCGGCTCCTACAATGAGCAGTTCTTC.

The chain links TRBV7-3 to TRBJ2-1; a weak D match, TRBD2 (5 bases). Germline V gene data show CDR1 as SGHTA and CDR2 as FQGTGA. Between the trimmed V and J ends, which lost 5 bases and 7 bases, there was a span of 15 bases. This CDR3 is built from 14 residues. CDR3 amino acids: CASSLKGSQNEQFF. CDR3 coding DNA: TGTGCCAGCAGCCTCAAAGGGAGTCAGAATGAGCAGTTCTTC.

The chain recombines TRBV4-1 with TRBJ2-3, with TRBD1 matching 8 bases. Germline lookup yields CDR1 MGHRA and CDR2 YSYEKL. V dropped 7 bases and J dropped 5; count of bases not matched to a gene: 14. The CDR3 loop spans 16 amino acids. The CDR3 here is CASTLHKTGGEDTQYF. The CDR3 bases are TGCGCCAGCACACTACATAAAACAGGGGGAGAAGATACGCAGTATTTT.

The DNA for the CDR3 is TGTGCCAGCAGCCCTGGAGGGGTGGGGGAGACCCAGTACTTC. Translated, it gives CASSPGGVGETQYF. The J gene is TRBJ2-5, the V gene TRBV14; a possible D gene is TRBD2 (6 bases). The CDR3 has 14 residues. The V gene's germline CDR1 is SGHDN and CDR2 FVKESK. Trimming stripped 4 bases from V and 5 bases from J, with 14 bases between.